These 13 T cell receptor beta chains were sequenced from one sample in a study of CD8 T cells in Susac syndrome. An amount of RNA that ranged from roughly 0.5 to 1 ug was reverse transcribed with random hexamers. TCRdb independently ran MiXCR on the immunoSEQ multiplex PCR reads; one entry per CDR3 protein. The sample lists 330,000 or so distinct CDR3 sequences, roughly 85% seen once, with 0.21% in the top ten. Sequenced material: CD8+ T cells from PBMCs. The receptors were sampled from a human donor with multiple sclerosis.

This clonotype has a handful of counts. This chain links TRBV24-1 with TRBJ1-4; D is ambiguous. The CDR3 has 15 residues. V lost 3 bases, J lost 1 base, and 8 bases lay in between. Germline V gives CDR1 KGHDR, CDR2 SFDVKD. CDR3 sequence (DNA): TGTGCCACCAGTGATCCCCGGCTAACTAATGAAAAACTGTTTTTT. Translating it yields CATSDPRLTNEKLFF.

The CDR3 DNA is TGTGCCAGCAGCCACTCCGTCTTCGGAGAAGCCTACGAGCAGTACTTC. It is translated as CASSHSVFGEAYEQYF. The chain joins TRBV5-6 to TRBJ2-7; D gene ambiguous. Germline V gene lookup returns CDR1 SGHDT and CDR2 YYEEEE. V shed 4 bases and J shed 2 bases, with 19 bases lying between them. This CDR3 has 16 residues. The variable domain in full, completed from reference TRBV5-6 and TRBJ2-7, reads DAGVTQSPTHLIKTRGQQVTLRCSPKSGHDTVSWYQQALGQGPQFIFQYYEEEERQRGNFPDRFSGHQFPNYSSELNVNALLLGDSALYLCASSHSVFGEAYEQYFGPGTRLTVT.

DNA for the CDR3: TGTGCCAGCAGACTGGGCGGGAGGGACACTGAAGCTTTCTTT. Protein product: CASRLGGRDTEAFF. The chain uses TRBV5-4 and TRBJ1-1; D not resolved. V lost 5 bases to trimming and J lost 3 bases, with 14 bases between them. The germline CDR1 and CDR2 sequences are SGHNT and YYREEE (reference sequence). The CDR3 is 14 residues long.

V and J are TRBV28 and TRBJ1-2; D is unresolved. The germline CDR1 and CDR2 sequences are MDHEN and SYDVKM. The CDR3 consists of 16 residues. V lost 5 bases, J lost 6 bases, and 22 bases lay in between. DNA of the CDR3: TGTGCCAGCAGTCCTCTAAGGACCTACTCGACGGATGGCTACACCTTC. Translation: CASSPLRTYSTDGYTF.

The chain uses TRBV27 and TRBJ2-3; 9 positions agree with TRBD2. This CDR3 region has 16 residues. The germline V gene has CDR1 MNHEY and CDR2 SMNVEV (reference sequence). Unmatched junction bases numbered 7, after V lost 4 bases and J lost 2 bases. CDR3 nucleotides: TGTGCCAGCAGTTGGGGTGCTAGCGGGATCACAGATACGCAGTATTTT. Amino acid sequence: CASSWGASGITDTQYF.

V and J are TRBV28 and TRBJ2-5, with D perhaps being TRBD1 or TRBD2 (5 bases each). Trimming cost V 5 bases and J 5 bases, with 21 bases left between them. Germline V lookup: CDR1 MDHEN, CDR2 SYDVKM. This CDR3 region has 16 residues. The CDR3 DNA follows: TGTGCCAGCAGTAATGGGACGCTCTCACCACGGGAGACCCAGTACTTC. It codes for CASSNGTLSPRETQYF.

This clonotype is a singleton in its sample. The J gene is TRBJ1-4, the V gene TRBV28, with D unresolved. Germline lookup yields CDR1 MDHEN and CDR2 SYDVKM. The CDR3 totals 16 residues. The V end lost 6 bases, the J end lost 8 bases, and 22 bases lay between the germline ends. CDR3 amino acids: CASSPPPGTPLEKLFF. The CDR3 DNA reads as TGTGCCAGCAGCCCTCCTCCGGGTACTCCTTTGGAAAAACTGTTTTTT.

CDR3 in amino acids: CASSLLGGSSYNEQFF. CDR3 DNA sequence: TGTGCCAGCAGTTTGCTGGGCGGGAGCTCCTACAATGAGCAGTTCTTC. This rearrangement joins TRBV27 to TRBJ2-1, with 7 positions matching TRBD2. The CDR3 totals 16 residues. The germline CDR1 and CDR2 sequences are MNHEY and SMNVEV (reference sequence). V gave up 3 bases and J gave up 0 bases; unmatched junction bases: 5.

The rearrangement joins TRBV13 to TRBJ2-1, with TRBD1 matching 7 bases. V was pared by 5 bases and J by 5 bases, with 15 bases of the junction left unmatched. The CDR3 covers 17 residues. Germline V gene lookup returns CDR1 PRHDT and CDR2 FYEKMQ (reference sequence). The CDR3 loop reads CASSPVGRQGSHNEQFF. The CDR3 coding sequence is TGTGCCAGCAGCCCCGTAGGAAGACAGGGTAGCCACAATGAGCAGTTCTTC.

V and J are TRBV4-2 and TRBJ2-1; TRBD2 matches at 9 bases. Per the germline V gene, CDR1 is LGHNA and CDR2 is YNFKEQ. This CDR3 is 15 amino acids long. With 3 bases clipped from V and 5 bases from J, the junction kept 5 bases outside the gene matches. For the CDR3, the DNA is TGTGCCAGCAGCCACCTAGCGGGGACTAACAATGAGCAGTTCTTC. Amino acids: CASSHLAGTNNEQFF.

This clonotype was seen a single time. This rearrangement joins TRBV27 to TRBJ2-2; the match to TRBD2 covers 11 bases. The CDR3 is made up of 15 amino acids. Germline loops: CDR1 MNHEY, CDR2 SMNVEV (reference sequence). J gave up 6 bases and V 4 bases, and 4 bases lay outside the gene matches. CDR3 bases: TGTGCCAGCAGTTCAGAACTAGCGGGAGCCGGGGAGCTGTTTTTT. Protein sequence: CASSSELAGAGELFF.

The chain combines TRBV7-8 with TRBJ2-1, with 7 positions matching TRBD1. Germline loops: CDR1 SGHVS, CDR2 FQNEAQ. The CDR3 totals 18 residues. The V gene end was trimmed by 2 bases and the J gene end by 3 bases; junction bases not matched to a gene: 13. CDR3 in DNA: TGTGCCAGCAGCTTATCCCCCCATAAGGGACAGCTCTACAATGAGCAGTTCTTC. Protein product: CASSLSPHKGQLYNEQFF.

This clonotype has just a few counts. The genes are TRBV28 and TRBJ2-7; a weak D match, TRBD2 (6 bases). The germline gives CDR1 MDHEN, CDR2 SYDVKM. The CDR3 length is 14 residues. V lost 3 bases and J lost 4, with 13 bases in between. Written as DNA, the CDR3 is TGTGCCAGCAGTTTTGTGGGGGGAGGATACGAGCAGTACTTC. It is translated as CASSFVGGGYEQYF.